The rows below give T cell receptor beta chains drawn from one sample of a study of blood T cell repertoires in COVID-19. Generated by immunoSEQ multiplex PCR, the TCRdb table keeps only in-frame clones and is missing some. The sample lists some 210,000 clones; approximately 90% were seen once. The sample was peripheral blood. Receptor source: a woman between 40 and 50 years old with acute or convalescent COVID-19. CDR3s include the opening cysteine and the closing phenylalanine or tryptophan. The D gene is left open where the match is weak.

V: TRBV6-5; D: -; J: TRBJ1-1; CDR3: CASSYGGAGNTEAFF
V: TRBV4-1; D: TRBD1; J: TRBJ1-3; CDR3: CASSPNTFLDRDGNTIYF
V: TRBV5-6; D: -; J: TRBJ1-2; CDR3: CASSLDRLGYTF
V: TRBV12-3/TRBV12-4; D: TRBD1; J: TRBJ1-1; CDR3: CASSTGTGGFAFF
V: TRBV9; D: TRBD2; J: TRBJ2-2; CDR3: CASSVGLAGVPVTGELFF
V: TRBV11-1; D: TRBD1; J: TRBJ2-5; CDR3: CASSLDRGRETQYF
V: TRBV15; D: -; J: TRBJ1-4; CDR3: CATSRVVGAHNEKLFF
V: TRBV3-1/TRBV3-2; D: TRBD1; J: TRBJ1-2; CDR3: CASSQRQGIGYTF
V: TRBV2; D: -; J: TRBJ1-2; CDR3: CASSAGGSFYGYTF
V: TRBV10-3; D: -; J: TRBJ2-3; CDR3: CAINSGADTQYF
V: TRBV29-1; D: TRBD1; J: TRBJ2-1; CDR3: CSVGDSPSYNEQFF
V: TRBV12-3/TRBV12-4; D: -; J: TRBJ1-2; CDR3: CASSFAGNYGYTF
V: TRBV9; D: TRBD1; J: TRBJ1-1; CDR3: CASSVVVQGDTEAFF
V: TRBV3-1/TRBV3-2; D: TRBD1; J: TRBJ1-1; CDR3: CASSRGQGARAFF
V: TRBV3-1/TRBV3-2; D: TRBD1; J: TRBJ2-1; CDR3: CASSQDAWSSSGTAYNEQFF
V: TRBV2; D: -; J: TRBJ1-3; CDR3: CASRGGGYSGNTIYF
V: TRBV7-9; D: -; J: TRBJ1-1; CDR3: CASSTHRAEAFF
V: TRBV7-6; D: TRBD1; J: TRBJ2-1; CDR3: CASSLARTGTGEQFF
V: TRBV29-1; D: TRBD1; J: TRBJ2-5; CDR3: CSVLRTGPEETQYF
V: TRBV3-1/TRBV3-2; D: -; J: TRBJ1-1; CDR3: CASSQDSGTMNTEAFF
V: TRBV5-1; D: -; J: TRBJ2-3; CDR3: CASSFGRESTDTQYF
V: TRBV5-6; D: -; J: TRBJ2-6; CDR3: CASSLGGGTAHSGANVLTF
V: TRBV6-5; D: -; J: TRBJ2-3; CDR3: CASRPSRADTQYF
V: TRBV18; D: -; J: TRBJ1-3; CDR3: CASSPGTYSGNTIYF
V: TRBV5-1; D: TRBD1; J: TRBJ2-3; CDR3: CASSGQGHPADTQYF
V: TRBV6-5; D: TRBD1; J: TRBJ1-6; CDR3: CASSSGQGVSPLHF
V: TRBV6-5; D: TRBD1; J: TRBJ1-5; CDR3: CASSPTGAAGQPQHF
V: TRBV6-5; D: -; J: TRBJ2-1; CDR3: CASRTGTHFNNEQFF
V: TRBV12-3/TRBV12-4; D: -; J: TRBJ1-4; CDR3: CASSTTVEKLFF
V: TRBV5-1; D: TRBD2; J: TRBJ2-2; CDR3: CASSLELAGNTGELFF
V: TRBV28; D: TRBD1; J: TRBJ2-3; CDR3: CASPPRTGGGDTQYF
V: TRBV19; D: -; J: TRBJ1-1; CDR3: CASTPGGWTEAFF
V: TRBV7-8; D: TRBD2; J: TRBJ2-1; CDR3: CASSFTTSGFYNEQFF
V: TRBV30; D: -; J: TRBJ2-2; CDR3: CAWNRGTSNTGELFF
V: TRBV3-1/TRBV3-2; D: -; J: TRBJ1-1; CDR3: CASSQALRTEAFF
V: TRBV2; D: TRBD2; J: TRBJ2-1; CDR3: CASRSGGGFWVF
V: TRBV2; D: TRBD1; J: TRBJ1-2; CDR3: CASSADRDYGYTF
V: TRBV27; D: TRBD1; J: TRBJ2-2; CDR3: CASSSTGENTGELFF
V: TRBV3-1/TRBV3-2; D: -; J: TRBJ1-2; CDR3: CASSQARGGGYTF
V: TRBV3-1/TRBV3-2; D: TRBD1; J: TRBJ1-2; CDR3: CASSAGQTNYGYTF
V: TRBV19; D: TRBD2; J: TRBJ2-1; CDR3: CASSMSRRAGRNSYNEQFF
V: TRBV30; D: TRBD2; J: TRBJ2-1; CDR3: CAWSVLAGDYNEQFF
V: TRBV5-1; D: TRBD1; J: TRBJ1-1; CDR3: CASSLFGQGPLIDGTEAFF
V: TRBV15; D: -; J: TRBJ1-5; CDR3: CATSRGGGLGNQPQHF
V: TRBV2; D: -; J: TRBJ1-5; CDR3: CASVQLGGDNQPQHF
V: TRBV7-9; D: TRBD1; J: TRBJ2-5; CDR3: CASSRPGQGARETQYF
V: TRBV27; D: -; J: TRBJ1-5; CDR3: CASSLKGGGNQPQHF
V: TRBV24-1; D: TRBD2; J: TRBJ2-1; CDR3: CATSDLVGRGGSYNEQFF
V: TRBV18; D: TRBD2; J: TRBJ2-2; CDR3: CASSISGGFNTGELFF
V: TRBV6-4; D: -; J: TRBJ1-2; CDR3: CASSDSVYGYTF
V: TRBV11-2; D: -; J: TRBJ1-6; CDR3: CASSPDSQYNSPLHF
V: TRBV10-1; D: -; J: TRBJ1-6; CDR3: CAILGTKNSPLHF